The next 19 T cell receptor beta chains were all read from a single sample in a study of T cell responses to AZD1222 COVID-19 vaccine. Only in-frame clones appear in the TCRdb table, and some are missing; sequencing was by immunoSEQ multiplex PCR. The sample contains 120,000 or so clones, 89% of which appear only once. This material consisted of peripheral blood, taken on day 0 of AZD1222 vaccination. These receptors all come from an adult in good health.

The CDR3 nucleotides are TGTGCCAGCAGGGAACCCGGGACAGGGGTTGAAGCTTTCTTT. This gives the protein CASREPGTGVEAFF. The chain links TRBV2 to TRBJ1-1; TRBD1 matches at 10 bases. The CDR3 has 14 amino acids. With V trimmed by 6 bases and J by 7 bases, 8 bases remained unmatched. CDR1 and CDR2 (germline): SNHLY, FYNNEI.

V and J are TRBV9 and TRBJ2-2, with 7 bases aligning to TRBD1. CDR1 and CDR2 (germline): SGDLS, YYNGEE. This CDR3 is built from 18 residues. The V and J ends lost 4 bases and 1 base, in that order; junction bases with no gene match: 13. CDR3 nucleotides: TGTGCCAGCAGCCCCCGGACAGGCACTCTTTGGAACACCGGGGAGCTGTTTTTT. This sequence encodes CASSPRTGTLWNTGELFF.

This clone has a handful of counts. This chain links TRBV6-4 with TRBJ2-1; 10 bases match TRBD2. The V gene's germline CDR1 is MRHNA and CDR2 SNTAGT. This CDR3 region has 15 residues. V was pared by 3 bases and J by 6 bases, with 5 bases of the junction left unmatched. The CDR3 DNA reads as TGTGCCAGCAGTGATAGGACTAGCGGTGGCAATGAGCAGTTCTTC. Amino acid sequence: CASSDRTSGGNEQFF.

This chain links TRBV5-4 with TRBJ2-7, with 9 bases lining up with TRBD1. V gave up 0 bases and J gave up 2 bases; unmatched junction bases: 3. CDR3 length: 15 residues. The V gene's germline CDR1 is SGHNT and CDR2 YYREEE (reference sequence). CDR3 in amino acids: CASSLVQGAPYEQYF. The CDR3 DNA reads as TGTGCCAGCAGCTTGGTACAGGGGGCCCCCTACGAGCAGTACTTC.

The chain recombines TRBV6-5 with TRBJ2-7; 7 bases fit TRBD1. With V trimmed by 0 bases and J by 3 bases, 8 bases remained unmatched. CDR1 and CDR2 from the germline V gene are MNHEY and SVGAGI. CDR3 size: 16 residues. The DNA for the CDR3 is TGTGCCAGCAGTTACTCGACACAGGGGTTTGTCTACGAGCAGTACTTC. It codes for CASSYSTQGFVYEQYF.

The chain combines TRBV2 with TRBJ2-7, with no clear D. V was cut by 2 bases and J by 4 bases, with 12 bases left in between. CDR3 length equals 14 residues. Germline CDR1 and CDR2: SNHLY and FYNNEI. The chain's CDR3 is CASSEILPSYEQYF. CDR3 DNA sequence: TGTGCCAGCAGTGAAATCCTCCCTTCGTACGAGCAGTACTTC.

The table lists this clone with a few counts. CDR3 sequence reads: CASSLGAASGNTIYF. In DNA form, the CDR3 reads TGTGCCAGCAGCTTAGGGGCCGCCTCTGGAAACACCATATATTTT. V gene TRBV7-9 combines with J gene TRBJ1-3, with D unclear. Germline V CDR1 and CDR2: SEHNR, FQNEAQ (reference sequence). The CDR3 is 15 residues long. The V end lost 1 base, the J end lost 0 bases, and 7 bases lay between the germline ends.

This sequence joins TRBV6-2 or TRBV6-3 and TRBJ2-7; a possible D gene is TRBD2 (5 bases). The CDR3 loop spans 15 amino acids. CDR1 and CDR2 from the germline V gene are MNHEY and SVGEGT. Deletions cut 2 bases from V and 5 bases from J, with 16 bases between. The CDR3 reads CASSYRGLPRNEQYF. The DNA for the CDR3 is TGTGCCAGCAGTTACCGAGGACTCCCCAGGAACGAGCAGTACTTC.

The chain links TRBV6-5 to TRBJ1-5, with a possible D match to TRBD1 (6 bases). The CDR3 is 15 amino acids. Per the germline V gene, CDR1 is MNHEY and CDR2 is SVGAGI. Between the trimmed V and J ends, which lost 2 bases and 3 bases, there was a span of 11 bases. In nucleotides, the CDR3 is TGTGCCAGCAGTTACGGGGGACACCACAATCAGCCCCAGCATTTT. It codes for CASSYGGHHNQPQHF.

The V gene is TRBV28, the J gene TRBJ2-4; 9 bases are shared with TRBD1. The CDR3 loop spans 16 amino acids. Germline V gene data show CDR1 as MDHEN and CDR2 as SYDVKM. The trim removed 5 bases at V and 4 bases at J, leaving 9 bases unmatched. This CDR3 reads CASSPTDRGGKNIQYF. For the CDR3, the DNA is TGTGCCAGCAGTCCTACGGACAGGGGCGGGAAAAACATTCAGTACTTC.

This chain links TRBV19 with TRBJ2-1, with 13 nucleotides matching TRBD2. The germline gives CDR1 LNHDA, CDR2 SQIVND (reference sequence). The CDR3 sequence is 16 residues long. After removal of 5 bases from V and 5 bases from J, the junction contained 6 bases not matched to a gene. For the CDR3, the DNA is TGTGCCAGTAGTGCCACAGGACTAGCGGGAGACAATGAGCAGTTCTTC. Translation gives CASSATGLAGDNEQFF.

This rearrangement joins TRBV19 to TRBJ1-4; D call uncertain. CDR1 LNHDA and CDR2 SQIVND come from the germline V gene (reference sequence). The CDR3 is 14 residues long. V was cut by 7 bases and J by 5 bases, with 14 bases left in between. As DNA, the CDR3 is TGTGCCAGTACGACGTCGGTTAACAATGAAAAACTGTTTTTT. Translating it yields CASTTSVNNEKLFF.

The chain employs TRBV11-3 and TRBJ2-7; 7 nucleotides match TRBD1. Germline CDR1 reads SGHNT; CDR2 reads YENEEA. This CDR3 is 18 amino acids long. The V gene end was trimmed by 0 bases and the J gene end by 6 bases; junction bases not matched to a gene: 17. CDR3 residues: CASSLDRLGGSWSGEQYF. The CDR3 nucleotides read TGTGCCAGCAGCTTAGATCGATTAGGGGGCTCTTGGTCGGGCGAGCAGTACTTC.

The CDR3 region has the DNA TGTGCCAGCAGCTTGGTCTTTGTAGGGCAGCGAGACACTGAAGCTTTCTTT. This encodes CASSLVFVGQRDTEAFF. The chain is built from TRBV5-6 and TRBJ1-1, with unresolved D. V lost 0 bases to trimming and J lost 3 bases, with 18 bases between them. Germline loops: CDR1 SGHDT, CDR2 YYEEEE. The CDR3 sequence is 17 residues long.

The chain recombines TRBV6-5 with TRBJ2-1; possible D gene TRBD2, 6 bases. This CDR3 has 15 amino acids. Trimming took off 4 bases at V and 4 bases at J, with 14 bases between the two ends. Per germline, CDR1 MNHEY and CDR2 SVGAGI. CDR3 nucleotide sequence: TGTGCCAGCAGTTCCACACAAGCGGGTTACAATGAGCAGTTCTTC. Translation gives CASSSTQAGYNEQFF.

The CDR3 reads CASSDPNEVAISGNTIYF. The CDR3 nucleotides read TGTGCCAGCAGTGACCCTAATGAGGTCGCGATATCTGGAAACACCATATATTTT. V is TRBV25-1 and J is TRBJ1-3; no definite D call. This CDR3 has 18 amino acids. Germline lookup yields CDR1 MGHDK and CDR2 SYGVNS. Trimming cost V 3 bases and J 1 base, with 19 bases left between them.

This clone appeared a single time. The CDR3 loop reads CASRSLLAEGPLGTDTQYF. In nucleotides, the CDR3 is TGTGCCAGTCGGTCCCTCTTAGCGGAGGGCCCCCTCGGGACAGATACGCAGTATTTT. The chain joins TRBV19 to TRBJ2-3; perhaps TRBD2 as D (6 bases). Germline V gives CDR1 LNHDA, CDR2 SQIVND (reference sequence). Trimming removed 8 bases at V and 3 bases at J, with 30 bases between. This CDR3 has 19 residues.

J is TRBJ1-1 and V is TRBV12-3 or TRBV12-4; D gene uncertain. The CDR3 loop spans 13 amino acids. Between the trimmed V and J ends, which lost 5 bases and 3 bases, there was a span of 10 bases. DNA for the CDR3: TGTGCCAGCAGTCACCGACCTTACACTGAAGCTTTCTTT. Amino acids: CASSHRPYTEAFF.

The chain joins TRBV7-9 to TRBJ1-1; a weak D match, TRBD1 (6 bases). Trimming shortened V by 6 bases and J by 0 bases, and 14 bases separated the two germline ends. Per the germline V gene, CDR1 is SEHNR and CDR2 is FQNEAQ (reference sequence). This CDR3 region has 15 residues. CDR3 sequence: CASSSNRVLNTEAFF. The DNA for the CDR3 is TGTGCCAGCAGTTCTAACAGGGTGTTGAACACTGAAGCTTTCTTT.